The 20 T cell receptor beta chains in this list originate from one sample, sequenced in a study of T cell changes during pregnancy in multiple sclerosis. Sequencing used immunoSEQ multiplex PCR; TCRdb keeps in-frame clones, though not all of them. The sample shows approximately 84,000 clones, 94% of them seen only once. Sequences were derived from peripheral blood, sampled in the second trimester of pregnancy. These receptors came from a female donor in good health, enrolled as a control in a pregnancy study.

This clone has only one observation. CDR3 in amino acids: CATIKRERTDTQYF. The CDR3 DNA sequence: TGTGCCACGATTAAGCGGGAACGCACAGATACGCAGTATTTT. The chain links TRBV10-3 to TRBJ2-3, with 7 bases fitting TRBD2. This CDR3 is built from 14 residues. Germline CDR1 ENHRY, CDR2 SYGVKD. After removal of 10 bases from V and 1 base from J, the junction contained 8 bases not matched to a gene.

V usage is TRBV5-4 and J usage is TRBJ1-1, with D possibly being TRBD1 (5 bases). The CDR3 loop spans 15 amino acids. Trimming shortened V by 2 bases and J by 0 bases, and 11 bases separated the two germline ends. Germline V CDR1 and CDR2: SGHNT, YYREEE (reference sequence). As DNA, the CDR3 is TGTGCCAGCAGCTTTGGGGGGAATGTGAACACTGAAGCTTTCTTT. This gives the protein CASSFGGNVNTEAFF.

V gene TRBV10-1 combines with J gene TRBJ1-5, with TRBD1 matching 10 bases. Looked up from germline, CDR1 is WNHNN and CDR2 is SYGVQD (reference sequence). The CDR3 totals 16 residues. The V and J ends lost 5 bases and 2 bases, in that order; junction bases with no gene match: 6. The CDR3 DNA is TGCGCCAGCAGTCGTGCTGGGACAGGGGGCAATCAGCCCCAGCATTTT. As protein: CASSRAGTGGNQPQHF.

V and J are TRBV6-5 and TRBJ1-2; 7 bases are shared with TRBD1. This CDR3 contains 13 residues. Unmatched junction bases numbered 3, after V lost 6 bases and J lost 2 bases. CDR1 and CDR2 from the germline V gene are MNHEY and SVGAGI. The CDR3 DNA follows: TGTGCCAGCAGAGCACAGGGGAACTATGGCTACACCTTC. It is translated as CASRAQGNYGYTF.

A single count supports this clone. The rearrangement joins TRBV5-1 to TRBJ2-3; tentative D call: TRBD1 (6 bases). This CDR3 contains 15 residues. Trimming removed 0 bases from V and 3 bases from J, with 11 bases in between. CDR1 SGHRS and CDR2 YFSETQ come from the germline V gene. The DNA for the CDR3 is TGCGCCAGCAGCTTGGCGGGACAAATAACAGATACGCAGTATTTT. Translation: CASSLAGQITDTQYF.

The V call is TRBV25-1, the J call TRBJ2-3; TRBD2 might be the D (5 bases). With 1 base removed from V and 3 bases from J, the gap between germline ends came to 5 bases. The CDR3 has 13 amino acids. Germline assignment: CDR1 MGHDK and CDR2 SYGVNS. The CDR3 DNA is TGTGCCAGCAGTGAATCGGGGACAGATACGCAGTATTTT. It is translated as CASSESGTDTQYF.

This rearrangement joins TRBV5-4 to TRBJ1-4, with 8 bases matching TRBD1. The CDR3 sequence is 15 residues long. The germline V gene has CDR1 SGHNT and CDR2 YYREEE (reference sequence). V lost 3 bases and J lost 4; bases outside the gene matches: 5. The CDR3, as DNA: TGTGCCAGCAGCTATGGGGACAGGAATAATGAAAAACTGTTTTTT. This translates into CASSYGDRNNEKLFF.

The chain employs TRBV18 and TRBJ1-5; 9 bases map to TRBD1. The CDR3 has 15 residues. The V segment lost 3 bases and the J segment 2 bases; nucleotides outside the gene matches: 2. Germline V gene data show CDR1 as KGHSH and CDR2 as LQKENI. CDR3: CASSPGQGGNQPQHF. In DNA form, the CDR3 reads TGTGCCAGCTCACCGGGACAGGGTGGCAATCAGCCCCAGCATTTT.

The chain is built from TRBV10-3 and TRBJ2-7; D may be TRBD2 (5 bases). The CDR3 totals 14 residues. CDR1 ENHRY and CDR2 SYGVKD come from the germline V gene. The ends were cut back, 2 bases at V and 1 base at J, with 9 bases in the middle. CDR3 residues: CAISEGGWSYEQYF. CDR3 coding DNA: TGTGCCATCAGTGAGGGAGGTTGGTCCTACGAGCAGTACTTC.

This CDR3 reads CASSFGKGGEKLFF. The DNA for the CDR3 is TGCGCCAGCAGCTTCGGCAAAGGAGGTGAAAAACTGTTTTTT. This sequence joins TRBV5-1 and TRBJ1-4; D is uncertain. With 2 bases removed from V and 7 bases from J, the gap between germline ends came to 12 bases. The CDR3 covers 14 residues. The germline CDR1 and CDR2 sequences are SGHRS and YFSETQ.

V and J are TRBV5-8 and TRBJ1-5; possibly TRBD1 for D (5 bases). This CDR3 is 15 amino acids long. V was clipped by 4 bases and J by 4 bases, with 15 bases between them. Germline CDR1 is SGHTS and CDR2 is YDEGEE. CDR3 protein: CASSGGVGRNQPQHF. The CDR3 coding sequence is TGTGCCAGCAGCGGGGGGGTGGGCCGTAATCAGCCCCAGCATTTT.

CDR3 nucleotides: TGTGCCAGCAGCCCCCGCGGAGGATCGAACACCGGGGAGCTGTTTTTT. Translation: CASSPRGGSNTGELFF. The chain has TRBV4-2 and TRBJ2-2; perhaps TRBD2 as D (5 bases). CDR1 is LGHNA and CDR2 is YNFKEQ in the germline V gene. This CDR3 has 16 residues. Between the trimmed V and J ends, which lost 4 bases and 0 bases, there was a span of 12 bases.

The V call is TRBV5-6, the J call TRBJ2-7, with TRBD1 identical over 7 bases. The CDR3 totals 15 residues. CDR1 and CDR2 from the germline V gene are SGHDT and YYEEEE. Trimming took 3 bases from V and 0 from J; bases not matched to a gene: 6. The CDR3 nucleotides read TGTGCCAGCAGCTCAGAGACAGGGTTCTCCTACGAGCAGTACTTC. Its protein is CASSSETGFSYEQYF.

J is TRBJ2-7 and V is TRBV5-1; the match to TRBD2 covers 11 bases. The CDR3 spans 14 residues. The germline V gene encodes CDR1 SGHRS and CDR2 YFSETQ. V shed 6 bases and J 3 bases; nucleotides not matched to a gene: 5. The CDR3 is CASNPLAGGYEQYF. In nucleotides, the CDR3 is TGCGCCAGCAACCCCCTAGCGGGAGGCTACGAGCAGTACTTC.

The chain couples TRBV5-5 to TRBJ2-7; D remains unclear. The CDR3 runs 16 residues. Germline CDR1 reads SGHKS; CDR2 reads YYEKEE (reference sequence). Trimming took off 0 bases at V and 4 bases at J, with 17 bases between the two ends. The CDR3 region has the DNA TGTGCCAGCAGCTTGGTGAGTTCTAGGATGCATTACGAGCAGTACTTC. It encodes CASSLVSSRMHYEQYF. The complete variable domain, with remaining parts taken from reference TRBV5-5 and TRBJ2-7, reads DAGVTQSPTHLIKTRGQQVTLRCSPISGHKSVSWYQQVLGQGPQFIFQYYEKEERGRGNFPDRFSARQFPNYSSELNVNALLLGDSALYLCASSLVSSRMHYEQYFGPGTRLTVT.

The chain recombines TRBV28 with TRBJ2-1, with D unclear. The CDR3 runs 17 residues. Germline lookup yields CDR1 MDHEN and CDR2 SYDVKM. The V and J ends lost 5 bases and 0 bases respectively, with 17 bases between them. This CDR3 reads CASSEQEHPNSYNEQFF. The CDR3 nucleotides read TGTGCCAGCAGTGAGCAGGAACACCCAAACTCCTACAATGAGCAGTTCTTC.

The chain joins TRBV5-1 to TRBJ2-5; D is ambiguous. V gave up 7 bases and J gave up 3 bases, with 10 bases separating them. Germline CDR1 is SGHRS and CDR2 is YFSETQ. The CDR3 runs to 12 residues. CDR3 nucleotides: TGCGCCAGCGGCCTCCCCAAAGAGACCCAGTACTTC. Its protein product is CASGLPKETQYF.

The chain has TRBV15 and TRBJ2-3; TRBD2 is a possible D gene (5 bases). The CDR3 has 16 residues. The ends were cut back, 1 base at V and 6 bases at J, with 17 bases in the middle. Germline V gene data show CDR1 as LNHNV and CDR2 as YYDKDF (reference sequence). The CDR3 DNA reads as TGTGCCACCAGCAGAGCCAGCGGAGTGGTTGCGGATACGCAGTATTTT. Translation: CATSRASGVVADTQYF.

The chain uses TRBV21-1 and TRBJ1-1; the listed D gene, TRBD1, was not tested against the DNA. TRBV21-1 is labeled a pseudogene. The CDR3 sequence is 17 residues long. CDR3: CASSKALGFRGGTEAFF. The CDR3 nucleotides read TGTGCCAGCAGCAAAGCATTAGGTTTTCGAGGGGGCACTGAAGCTTTCTTT.

This chain uses TRBV5-1 with TRBJ2-2; TRBD2 agrees at 8 bases. J was trimmed by 5 bases and V by 4 bases; bases with no gene match: 7. This CDR3 is built from 15 residues. Germline lookup yields CDR1 SGHRS and CDR2 YFSETQ. The CDR3 protein is CASSLPGGTTGELFF. DNA of the CDR3: TGCGCCAGCAGCCTCCCGGGGGGGACTACCGGGGAGCTGTTTTTT.